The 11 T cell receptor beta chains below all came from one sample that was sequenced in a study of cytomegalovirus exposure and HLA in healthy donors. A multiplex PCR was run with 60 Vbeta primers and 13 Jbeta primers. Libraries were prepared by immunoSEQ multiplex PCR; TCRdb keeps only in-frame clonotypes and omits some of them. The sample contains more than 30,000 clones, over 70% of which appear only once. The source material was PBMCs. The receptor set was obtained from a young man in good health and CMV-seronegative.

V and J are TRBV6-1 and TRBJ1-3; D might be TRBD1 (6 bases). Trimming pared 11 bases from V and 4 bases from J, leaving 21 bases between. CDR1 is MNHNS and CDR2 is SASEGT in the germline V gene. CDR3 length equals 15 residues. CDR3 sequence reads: CAGQLGQGQGNTIYF. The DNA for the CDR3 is TGTGCCGGCCAGTTGGGGCAGGGACAAGGAAACACCATATATTTT.

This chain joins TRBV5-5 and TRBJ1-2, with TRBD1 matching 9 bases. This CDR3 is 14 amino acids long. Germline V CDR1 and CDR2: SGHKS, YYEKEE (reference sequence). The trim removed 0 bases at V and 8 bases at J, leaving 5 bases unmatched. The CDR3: CASSLETGGRGYTF. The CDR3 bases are TGTGCCAGCAGCTTGGAGACAGGGGGACGGGGCTACACCTTC.

The CDR3 bases are TGTGCCAGCCGGGCGGGAGGGTTCTACGAGCAGTACTTC. Translated: CASRAGGFYEQYF. The chain joins TRBV6-5 to TRBJ2-5; 9 nucleotides agree with TRBD2. Matching the DNA end better, TRBJ2-7 makes the J call doubtful. From germline, CDR1 is MNHEY and CDR2 SVGAGI. The length of the CDR3 is 13 residues.

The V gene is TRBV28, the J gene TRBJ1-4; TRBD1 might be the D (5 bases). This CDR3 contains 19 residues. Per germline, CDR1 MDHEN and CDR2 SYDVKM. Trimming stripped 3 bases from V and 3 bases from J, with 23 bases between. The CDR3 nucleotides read TGTGCCAGCAGTTTCCCCGGGACGGGGAGGTGGAGCTCTAATGAAAAACTGTTTTTT. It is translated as CASSFPGTGRWSSNEKLFF.

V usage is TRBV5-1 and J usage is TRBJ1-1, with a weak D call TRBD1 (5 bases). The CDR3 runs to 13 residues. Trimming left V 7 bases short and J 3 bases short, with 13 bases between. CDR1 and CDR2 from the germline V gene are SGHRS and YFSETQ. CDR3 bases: TGCGCCAGCGGCCGAGGGACTGACACTGAAGCTTTCTTT. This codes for CASGRGTDTEAFF.

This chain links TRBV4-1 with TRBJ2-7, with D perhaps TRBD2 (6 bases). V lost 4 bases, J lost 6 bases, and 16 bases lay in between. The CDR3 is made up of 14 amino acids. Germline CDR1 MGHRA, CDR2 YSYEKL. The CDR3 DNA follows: TGCGCCAGCAGCCTCTCACCGGGGGAAGCCGAGCAGTACTTC. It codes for CASSLSPGEAEQYF.

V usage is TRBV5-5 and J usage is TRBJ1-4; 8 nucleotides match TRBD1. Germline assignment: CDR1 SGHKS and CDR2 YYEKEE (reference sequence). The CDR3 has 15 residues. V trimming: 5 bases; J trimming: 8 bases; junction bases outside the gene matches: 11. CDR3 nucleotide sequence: TGTGCCAGCAGTTACATGGACAGGGTTGACGAAAAACTGTTTTTT. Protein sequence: CASSYMDRVDEKLFF.

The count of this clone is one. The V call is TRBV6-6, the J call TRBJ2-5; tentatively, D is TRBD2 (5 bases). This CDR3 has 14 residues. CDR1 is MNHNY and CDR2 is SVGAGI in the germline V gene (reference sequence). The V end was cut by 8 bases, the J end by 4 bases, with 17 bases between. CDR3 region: CASLALGGPETQYF. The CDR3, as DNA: TGTGCCAGCCTAGCTCTTGGCGGACCAGAGACCCAGTACTTC.

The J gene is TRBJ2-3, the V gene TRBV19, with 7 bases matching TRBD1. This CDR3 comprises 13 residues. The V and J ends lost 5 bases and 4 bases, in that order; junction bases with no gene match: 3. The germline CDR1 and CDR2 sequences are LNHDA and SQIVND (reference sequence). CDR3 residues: CASSVTGSDTQYF. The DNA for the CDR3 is TGTGCCAGTAGTGTGACAGGGTCAGATACGCAGTATTTT.

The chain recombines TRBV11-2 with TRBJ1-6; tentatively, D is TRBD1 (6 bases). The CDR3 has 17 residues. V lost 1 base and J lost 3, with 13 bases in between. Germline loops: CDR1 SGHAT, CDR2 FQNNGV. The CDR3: CASSLGEQGIYNSPLHF. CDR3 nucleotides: TGTGCCAGCAGCTTAGGCGAGCAGGGGATCTATAATTCACCCCTCCACTTT.

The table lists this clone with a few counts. The CDR3: CSAGQAMNTEAFF. CDR3 sequence (DNA): TGCAGCGCTGGACAGGCGATGAACACTGAAGCTTTCTTT. The chain combines TRBV29-1 with TRBJ1-1; 7 bases align to TRBD1. Trimming at V came to 7 bases and at J to 0 bases, leaving 5 bases not matched to a gene. CDR1 and CDR2 from the germline V gene are SQVTM and ANQGSEA. This CDR3 contains 13 residues.